What follows is one T cell receptor (beta chain) and its context. What it recognizes is unknown. A read error may account for a junction end that differs from germline. The sample providers were healthy Caucasian people from Russia, aged about 6 to 90. For every donor, a draw yielded 7.5 to 10 milliliters of peripheral blood. Then a second PCR, running roughly 7 to 11 cycles, was carried out with a sample-barcoded 5' primer and a J-beta primer mix. From the 5' RACE reads, TCRdb called clonotypes with MiXCR, one entry per CDR3 protein. The profile covers roughly 800,000 distinct CDR3 sequences, with roughly 64% appearing a single time and about 20% taken by the ten largest. This sample is part of a study of blood T cells in healthy people across ages. Study-wide results and limits: Fewer expanded clones and more diversity marked long-lived versus aged donors. Shifts in expanded clonotypes may have been confounded by donor CMV status, which was unknown.

The germline V gene has CDR1 SGHNT and CDR2 YENEEA. This CDR3 is 14 amino acids long. The sequenced sample consisted of blood. This chain links TRBV11-3 with TRBJ2-5; possible D gene TRBD2, 5 bases. The receptor was isolated from a man aged 25 to 45 in good health. CDR3 protein: CASSPPEGMETRYF. The DNA for the CDR3 is TGTGCCAGCAGCCCTCCAGAGGGTATGGAGACCCGGTACTTC. The full variable domain, with the rest looked up from reference TRBV11-3 and TRBJ2-5, is EAGVVQSPRYKIIEKKQPVAFWCNPISGHNTLYWYLQNLGQGPELLIRYENEEAVDDSQLPKDRFSAERLKGVDSTLKIQPAELGDSAVYLCASSPPEGMETRYFGPGTRLLVL.